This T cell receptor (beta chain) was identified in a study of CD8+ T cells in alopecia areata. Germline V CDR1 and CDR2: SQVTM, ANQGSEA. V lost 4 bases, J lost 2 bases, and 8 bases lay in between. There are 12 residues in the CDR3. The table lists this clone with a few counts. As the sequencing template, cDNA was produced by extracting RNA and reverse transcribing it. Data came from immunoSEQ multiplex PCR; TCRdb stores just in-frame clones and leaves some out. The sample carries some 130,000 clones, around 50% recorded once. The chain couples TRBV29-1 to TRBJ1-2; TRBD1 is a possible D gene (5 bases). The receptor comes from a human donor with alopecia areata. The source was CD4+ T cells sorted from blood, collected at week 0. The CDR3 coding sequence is TGCAGCGTTGGAGGGGAGAACTATGGCTACACCTTC. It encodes CSVGGENYGYTF.